This TCR beta chain was captured by sequencing in a study of cytomegalovirus exposure and HLA in healthy donors. Researchers ran the PCR with 60 Vbeta and 13 Jbeta primers. Produced via immunoSEQ multiplex PCR; TCRdb's table is partial and in-frame only. The table records tens of thousands of clones, roughly 80% of them present only once. The germline gives CDR1 LNHDA, CDR2 SQIVND (reference sequence). Unmatched junction bases numbered 17, after V lost 4 bases and J lost 2 bases. The CDR3 sequence is 19 residues long. The TCR originated in a girl aged 2 to 9 in good health and CMV-seropositive. Sequencing was carried out using PBMCs. This sequence joins TRBV19 and TRBJ2-7; 10 bases align to TRBD2. The CDR3 DNA follows: TGTGCCAGTAGTACCACAGGGACAGCTATTAGCGGGAGGACCTACGAGCAGTACTTC. Translated: CASSTTGTAISGRTYEQYF.